The 9 T cell receptor beta chains listed next were all sequenced from one sample in a study of blood T cell repertoires in COVID-19. The protocol was immunoSEQ multiplex PCR, while the TCRdb copy is restricted to in-frame clones and leaves out a portion. Seen here are 100,000 to 150,000 clones, about 79% observed once, and the top ten hold more than 35%. Sequencing used peripheral blood. The receptors come from a man in his forties or fifties with active or convalescent COVID-19.

The chain uses TRBV6-1 and TRBJ1-2, with D possibly matching TRBD1 (5 bases). CDR1 is MNHNS, CDR2 SASEGT, per germline. The CDR3 runs 13 residues. Between the trimmed V and J ends, which lost 3 bases and 6 bases, there was a span of 11 bases. The CDR3: CASSDRAVNGYTF. The CDR3 nucleotides read TGTGCCAGCAGTGACAGGGCGGTCAATGGCTACACCTTC.

The rearrangement uses TRBV9 and TRBJ2-3, with TRBD2 matching over 7 bases. The trim removed 0 bases at V and 0 bases at J, leaving 4 bases unmatched. The CDR3 is 16 amino acids. Germline V gene sequence: CDR1 SGDLS, CDR2 YYNGEE. In nucleotides, the CDR3 is TGTGCCAGCAGCGTAGCCGGGAGGCCTAGCACAGATACGCAGTATTTT. Translated, it gives CASSVAGRPSTDTQYF.

This chain uses TRBV11-3 with TRBJ2-3; 8 nucleotides line up with TRBD2. V gave up 5 bases and J gave up 3 bases; unmatched junction bases: 7. The germline V gene encodes CDR1 SGHNT and CDR2 YENEEA. The CDR3 covers 15 residues. The CDR3 region has the DNA TGTGCCAGCAGCCCGGGGGGGGCAGGTACAGATACGCAGTATTTT. This encodes CASSPGGAGTDTQYF.

The chain links TRBV19 to TRBJ1-1, with 7 bases matching TRBD1. With 5 bases clipped from V and 4 bases from J, the junction kept 7 bases outside the gene matches. This CDR3 contains 14 residues. Germline V lookup: CDR1 LNHDA, CDR2 SQIVND (reference sequence). CDR3 loop: CASSAQTGVTEAFF. The CDR3 region has the DNA TGTGCCAGTAGTGCCCAAACAGGGGTCACTGAAGCTTTCTTT.

This clone has a single count. The chain combines TRBV9 with TRBJ2-2, with D possibly TRBD2 on 5 matching bases. Germline CDR1 reads SGDLS; CDR2 reads YYNGEE. Trimming cost V 4 bases and J 1 base, with 11 bases left between them. The CDR3 runs 15 residues. CDR3 sequence: CASSPRLLNTGELFF. CDR3 sequence (DNA): TGTGCCAGCAGCCCCAGACTATTGAACACCGGGGAGCTGTTTTTT.

J is TRBJ2-7 and V is TRBV7-2; tentative D call: TRBD1 (6 bases). Per the germline V gene, CDR1 is SGHTA and CDR2 is FQGNSA. V gave up 3 bases and J gave up 0 bases, with 9 bases separating them. The CDR3 extends over 14 amino acids. The CDR3 DNA reads as TGTGCCAGCAGCTTTACAGGGTTCTCCTACGAGCAGTACTTC. Residues: CASSFTGFSYEQYF.

In its sample, this clone was seen a few times. The J gene is TRBJ2-6, the V gene TRBV7-6; unclear D gene. Germline V CDR1 and CDR2: SGHVS, FNYEAQ. The CDR3 is 14 residues long. V lost 5 bases, J lost 0 bases, and 5 bases lay in between. The CDR3 coding sequence is TGTGCCAGCAGCCCCATCTCTGGGGCCAACGTCCTGACTTTC. Translated, it gives CASSPISGANVLTF.

V usage is TRBV6-5 and J usage is TRBJ1-4; TRBD1 aligns across 9 bases. V lost 5 bases to trimming and J lost 8 bases; unmatched junction nucleotides: 6. There are 14 residues in the CDR3. Germline assignment: CDR1 MNHEY and CDR2 SVGAGI. In DNA, the CDR3 is TGTGCCAGCAGTCCTCGACAGGGGGGCGAAAAACTGTTTTTT. Protein sequence: CASSPRQGGEKLFF.

This sequence joins TRBV7-2 and TRBJ1-1; D gene uncertain. The CDR3 contains 15 residues. CDR1 is SGHTA and CDR2 is FQGNSA in the germline V gene. V gave up 2 bases and J gave up 0 bases, with 10 bases separating them. The CDR3 nucleotides are TGTGCCAGCAGCTTAAGTTCTCAGATGAACACTGAAGCTTTCTTT. Protein sequence: CASSLSSQMNTEAFF. The whole variable domain, filled in from reference TRBV7-2 and TRBJ1-1, reads GAGVSQSPSNKVTEKGKDVELRCDPISGHTALYWYRQSLGQGLEFLIYFQGNSAPDKSGLPSDRFSAERTGGSVSTLTIQRTQQEDSAVYLCASSLSSQMNTEAFFGQGTRLTVV.